This T cell receptor (beta chain) was retrieved from a study of cytomegalovirus exposure and HLA in healthy donors. Study details: About 85 million unique TCRs from HLA-typed donors were held in an early release of data.

General study results and limits: The classifier reportedly diagnosed cytomegalovirus status with high sensitivity and specificity. Follow-up analysis found HLA locus-dependent TCR association rates, highest for DRB1 and lowest for HLA-C.

The V gene's germline CDR1 is MNHEY and CDR2 SMNVEV (reference sequence). The junction had 5 bases not matched to a gene; V was cut back by 6 bases and J by 3 bases. The CDR3 is 14 amino acids. Details on this clone: Its antigen is not known.

PCR amplification relied on 60 Vbeta primers (plus 13 Jbeta primers). The repertoire was sequenced with immunoSEQ multiplex PCR; TCRdb's copy has only in-frame clones and lacks some. This sample has 150,000 to 200,000 clones; about three quarters occur once, and the top ten carry about 9.4%. Material: PBMCs. The chain links TRBV27 to TRBJ2-7; 10 bases fit TRBD1. The clonotype comes from a man younger than 45 in good health and CMV-seropositive. CDR3 nucleotide sequence: TGTGCCAGCAGCCCGTGGACAGGGGGCTACGAGCAGTACTTC. Translation gives CASSPWTGGYEQYF.